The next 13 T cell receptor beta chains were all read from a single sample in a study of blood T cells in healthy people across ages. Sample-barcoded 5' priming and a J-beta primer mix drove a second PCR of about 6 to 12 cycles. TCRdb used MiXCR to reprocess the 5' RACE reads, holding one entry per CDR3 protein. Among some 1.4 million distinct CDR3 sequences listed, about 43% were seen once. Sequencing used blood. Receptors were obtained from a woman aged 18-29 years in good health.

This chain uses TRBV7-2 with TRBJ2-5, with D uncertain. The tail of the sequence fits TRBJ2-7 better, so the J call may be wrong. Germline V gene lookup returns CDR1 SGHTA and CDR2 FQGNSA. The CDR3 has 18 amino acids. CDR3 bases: TGTGCCAGCAGCCCAGGTGGCTCCTCCCGCCTGAGCTCCTACGAGCAGTACTTC. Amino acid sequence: CASSPGGSSRLSSYEQYF.

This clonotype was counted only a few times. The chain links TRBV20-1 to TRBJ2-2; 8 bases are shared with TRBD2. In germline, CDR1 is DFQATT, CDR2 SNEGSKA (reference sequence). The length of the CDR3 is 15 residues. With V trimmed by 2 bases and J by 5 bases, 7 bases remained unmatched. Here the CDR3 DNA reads TGCAGTGCTAGACGGGCGGGGGGAGTAACCGGGGAGCTGTTTTTT. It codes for CSARRAGGVTGELFF.

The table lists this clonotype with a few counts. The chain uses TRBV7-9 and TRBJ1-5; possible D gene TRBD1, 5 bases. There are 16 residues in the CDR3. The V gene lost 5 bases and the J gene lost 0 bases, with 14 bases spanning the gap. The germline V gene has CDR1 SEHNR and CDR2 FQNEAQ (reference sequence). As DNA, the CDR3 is TGTGCCAGCAGCCCACGGGGCCAGTATAGCAATCAGCCCCAGCATTTT. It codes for CASSPRGQYSNQPQHF.

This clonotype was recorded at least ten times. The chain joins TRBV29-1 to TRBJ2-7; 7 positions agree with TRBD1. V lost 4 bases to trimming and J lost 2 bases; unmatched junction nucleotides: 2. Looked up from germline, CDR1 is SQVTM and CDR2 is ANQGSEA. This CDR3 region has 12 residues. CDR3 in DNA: TGCAGCGTTGGCCAGGGGGCCTACGAGCAGTACTTC. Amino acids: CSVGQGAYEQYF.

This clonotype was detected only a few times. CDR3: CSVGGLAGLSYEQYF. CDR3 DNA sequence: TGCAGCGTGGGCGGACTAGCGGGGTTATCCTACGAGCAGTACTTC. The V call is TRBV29-1, the J call TRBJ2-7, with 12 bases that match TRBD2. Germline loops: CDR1 SQVTM, CDR2 ANQGSEA. This CDR3 is 15 amino acids long. V lost 6 bases, J lost 1 base, and 7 bases stayed unmatched.

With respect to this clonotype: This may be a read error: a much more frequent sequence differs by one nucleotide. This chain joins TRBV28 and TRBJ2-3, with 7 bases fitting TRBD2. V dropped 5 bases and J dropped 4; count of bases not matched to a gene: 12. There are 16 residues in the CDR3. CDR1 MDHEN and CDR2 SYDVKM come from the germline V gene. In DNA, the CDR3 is TGTGCCAGCAGTCCGAATATCGGGGGGAGTTCAGATACGCAGTATTTT. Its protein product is CASSPNIGGSSDTQYF.

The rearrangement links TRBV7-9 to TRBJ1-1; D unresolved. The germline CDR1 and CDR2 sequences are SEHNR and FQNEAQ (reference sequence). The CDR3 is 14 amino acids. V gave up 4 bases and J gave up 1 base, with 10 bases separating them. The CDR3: CASSSREGNTEAFF. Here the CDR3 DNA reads TGTGCCAGCAGCTCCCGGGAAGGGAACACTGAAGCTTTCTTT.

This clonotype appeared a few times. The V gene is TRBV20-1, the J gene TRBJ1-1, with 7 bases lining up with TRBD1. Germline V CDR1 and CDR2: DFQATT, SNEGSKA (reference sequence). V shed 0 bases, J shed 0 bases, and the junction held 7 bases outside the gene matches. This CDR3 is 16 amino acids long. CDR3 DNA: TGCAGTGCTAGAGACCGGGACAGCGGAATGAACACTGAAGCTTTCTTT. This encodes CSARDRDSGMNTEAFF.

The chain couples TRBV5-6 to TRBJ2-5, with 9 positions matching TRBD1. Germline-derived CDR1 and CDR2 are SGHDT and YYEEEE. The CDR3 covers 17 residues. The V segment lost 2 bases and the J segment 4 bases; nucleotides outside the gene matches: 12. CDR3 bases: TGTGCCAGCAGCTTACTCATGGGACAGGGTGCCGGAGAGACCCAGTACTTC. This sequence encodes CASSLLMGQGAGETQYF.

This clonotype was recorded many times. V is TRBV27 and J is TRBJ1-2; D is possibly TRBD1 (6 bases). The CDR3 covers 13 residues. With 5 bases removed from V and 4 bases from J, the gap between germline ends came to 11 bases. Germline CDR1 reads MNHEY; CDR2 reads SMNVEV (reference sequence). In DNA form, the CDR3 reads TGTGCCAGCAGTCCCAGGGGATCCTATGGCTACACCTTC. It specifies CASSPRGSYGYTF.

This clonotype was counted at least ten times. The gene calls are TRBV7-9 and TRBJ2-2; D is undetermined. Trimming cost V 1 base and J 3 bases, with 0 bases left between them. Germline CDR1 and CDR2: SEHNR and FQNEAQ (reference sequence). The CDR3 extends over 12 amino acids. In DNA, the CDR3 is TGTGCCAGCAGCTTAGACACCGGGGAGCTGTTTTTT. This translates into CASSLDTGELFF.

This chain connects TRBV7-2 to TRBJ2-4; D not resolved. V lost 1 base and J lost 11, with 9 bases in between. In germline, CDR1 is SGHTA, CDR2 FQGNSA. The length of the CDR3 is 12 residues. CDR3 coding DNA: TGTGCCAGCAGCTTAGTCCCCCCCGTTCAGTACTTC. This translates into CASSLVPPVQYF.

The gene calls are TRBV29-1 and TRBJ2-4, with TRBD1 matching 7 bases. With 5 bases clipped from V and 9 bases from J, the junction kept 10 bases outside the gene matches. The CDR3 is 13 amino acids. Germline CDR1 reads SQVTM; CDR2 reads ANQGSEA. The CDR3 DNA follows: TGCAGCGTTCTTACGGGACAGTACGGCATTCAGTACTTC. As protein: CSVLTGQYGIQYF.